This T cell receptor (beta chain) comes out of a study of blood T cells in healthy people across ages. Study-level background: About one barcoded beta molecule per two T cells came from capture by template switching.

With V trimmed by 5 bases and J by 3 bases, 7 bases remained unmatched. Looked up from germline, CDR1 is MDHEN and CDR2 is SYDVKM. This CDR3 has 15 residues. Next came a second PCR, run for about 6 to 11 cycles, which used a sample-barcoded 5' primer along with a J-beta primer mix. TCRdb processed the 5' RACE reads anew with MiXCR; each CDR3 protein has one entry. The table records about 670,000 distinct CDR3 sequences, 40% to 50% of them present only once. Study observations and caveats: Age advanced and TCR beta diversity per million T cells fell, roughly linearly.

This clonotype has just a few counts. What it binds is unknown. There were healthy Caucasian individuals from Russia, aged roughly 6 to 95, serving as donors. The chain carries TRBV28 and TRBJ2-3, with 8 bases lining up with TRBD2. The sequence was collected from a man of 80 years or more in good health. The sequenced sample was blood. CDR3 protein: CASSPGLVETDTQYF. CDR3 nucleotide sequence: TGTGCCAGCAGTCCGGGACTAGTCGAAACAGATACGCAGTATTTT.